This entry lists 24 T cell receptor beta chains sequenced from one sample in a study of OX40 agonist ivuxolimab in advanced cancers. Profiled with immunoSEQ multiplex PCR; TCRdb holds only in-frame clones, not every one. The sample carries approximately 58,000 clones, around 79% recorded once. The sequences come from CD4+ or CD8+ T cells sorted from blood, collected in a trial of the OX40 agonist ivuxolimab. The source is an adult with an advanced solid tumor such as melanoma, head and neck, liver or kidney cancer.

The V call is TRBV5-1, the J call TRBJ2-2, with no clear D. V lost 4 bases and J 7 bases, leaving 11 bases between the germline ends. This CDR3 has 13 amino acids. The germline V gene encodes CDR1 SGHRS and CDR2 YFSETQ. The CDR3 reads CASSPGGVGELFF. Written as DNA, the CDR3 is TGCGCCAGCAGCCCGGGCGGCGTCGGGGAGCTGTTTTTT.

The chain has TRBV9 and TRBJ1-1; D not resolved. CDR1 and CDR2 from the germline V gene are SGDLS and YYNGEE. CDR3 length: 13 residues. Trimming cost V 0 bases and J 4 bases, with 7 bases left between them. Here the CDR3 reads CASSVARRTEAFF. Written as DNA, the CDR3 is TGTGCCAGCAGCGTAGCTCGACGCACTGAAGCTTTCTTT.

This chain joins TRBV7-8 and TRBJ2-3; 12 bases are a match to TRBD2. CDR3 size: 16 residues. Germline loops: CDR1 SGHVS, CDR2 FQNEAQ. V shed 1 base and J 6 bases; nucleotides not matched to a gene: 5. The CDR3: CASSLGLAGDMDTQYF. The DNA of the CDR3 is TGTGCCAGCAGCTTAGGACTAGCGGGAGATATGGATACGCAGTATTTT.

The chain couples TRBV5-1 to TRBJ1-2; D gene unclear. The CDR3 has 15 residues. Germline values: CDR1 SGHRS, CDR2 YFSETQ. The ends were cut back, 6 bases at V and 0 bases at J, with 15 bases in the middle. The CDR3 DNA reads TGCGCCAGCACGCCGACCGTCGTAGCTAACTATGGCTACACCTTC. It is translated as CASTPTVVANYGYTF. Filled out from reference TRBV5-1 and TRBJ1-2, the complete variable domain reads KAGVTQTPRYLIKTRGQQVTLSCSPISGHRSVSWYQQTPGQGLQFLFEYFSETQRNKGNFPGRFSGRQFSNSRSEMNVSTLELGDSALYLCASTPTVVANYGYTFGSGTRLTVV.

The rearrangement uses TRBV30 and TRBJ2-7, with D maybe TRBD2 (6 bases). This CDR3 spans 12 amino acids. CDR1 and CDR2 (germline): GTSNPN, SVGIG (reference sequence). Deletions cut 7 bases from V and 1 base from J, with 11 bases between. CDR3 protein: CASWGESYEQYF. The DNA of the CDR3 is TGTGCCTCGTGGGGGGAGTCCTACGAGCAGTACTTC.

The rearrangement links TRBV6-1 to TRBJ1-2, with 7 positions matching TRBD1. Germline-derived CDR1 and CDR2 are MNHNS and SASEGT. CDR3 size: 15 residues. J lost 3 bases, V lost 1 base, and 5 bases had no gene match. CDR3 nucleotide sequence: TGTGCCAGCAGTGAAGATCCAGGGGGTTACTATGGCTACACCTTC. This translates into CASSEDPGGYYGYTF.

The CDR3 DNA sequence: TGTGCCAGCAGCTTTAGTCTTGGGGATGAGCAGTTCTTC. This gives the protein CASSFSLGDEQFF. The chain combines TRBV11-2 with TRBJ2-1; D is undetermined. Germline V gives CDR1 SGHAT, CDR2 FQNNGV. V was shortened by 3 bases and J by 8 bases, with 11 bases between the two germline ends. CDR3 length: 13 residues.

V gene TRBV5-6 combines with J gene TRBJ2-2; TRBD2 matches 7 bases. With V trimmed by 1 base and J by 6 bases, 9 bases remained unmatched. Germline CDR1 reads SGHDT; CDR2 reads YYEEEE. The CDR3 is made up of 16 amino acids. As DNA, the CDR3 is TGTGCCAGCAGCTTGATTGGGAGTGGGAGGGCCGGGGAGCTGTTTTTT. Its protein is CASSLIGSGRAGELFF.

A few counts support this clone. This sequence joins TRBV6-5 and TRBJ1-4, with 9 bases that match TRBD1. The germline V gene encodes CDR1 MNHEY and CDR2 SVGAGI. CDR3 length: 15 amino acids. The J segment lost 10 bases and the V segment lost 3 bases, leaving 9 bases of the junction unmatched. CDR3 in amino acids: CASSYQGQGRGKLFF. For the CDR3, the DNA is TGTGCCAGCAGTTATCAGGGACAGGGTCGCGGAAAACTGTTTTTT.

The rearrangement joins TRBV6-5 to TRBJ1-3, with no clear D. V shed 2 bases and J shed 0 bases, with 5 bases lying between them. The germline CDR1 and CDR2 sequences are MNHEY and SVGAGI. CDR3 size: 14 residues. CDR3 loop: CASSYGRSGNTIYF. CDR3 sequence (DNA): TGTGCCAGCAGTTACGGCCGCTCTGGAAACACCATATATTTT.

This clone came up once. The chain joins TRBV6-5 to TRBJ1-1; D might be TRBD1 (5 bases). V lost 8 bases, J lost 7 bases, and 14 bases lay in between. CDR1 MNHEY and CDR2 SVGAGI come from the germline V gene. This CDR3 spans 12 amino acids. The chain's CDR3 is CASYTPGSEAFF. CDR3 nucleotide sequence: TGTGCCAGCTACACACCAGGGAGTGAAGCTTTCTTT.

V gene TRBV18 combines with J gene TRBJ2-7; a possible D gene is TRBD2 (7 bases). Trimming left V 0 bases short and J 5 bases short, with 17 bases between. Germline V gene data show CDR1 as KGHSH and CDR2 as LQKENI. This CDR3 region has 16 residues. The CDR3, as DNA: TGTGCCAGCTCACCACCGTCGGCGGGGGCCGGAGACGAGCAGTACTTC. Translating it yields CASSPPSAGAGDEQYF.

This clone was detected ten times or more. The chain is built from TRBV11-3 and TRBJ2-5, with 9 positions matching TRBD2. V lost 5 bases to trimming and J lost 13 bases; unmatched junction nucleotides: 14. The CDR3 is 14 residues long. Germline lookup yields CDR1 SGHNT and CDR2 YENEEA. DNA for the CDR3: TGTGCCAGCAGCCTAATGAGGACTAGCGCGACACGGTACTTC. Translating it yields CASSLMRTSATRYF.

Remarks on this clone: Different DNA sequences within this sample yield the same CDR3. V and J are TRBV7-9 and TRBJ2-7; D remains unclear. Trimming stripped 5 bases from V and 0 bases from J, with 8 bases between. CDR1 SEHNR and CDR2 FQNEAQ come from the germline V gene (reference sequence). CDR3 length equals 13 residues. The CDR3 sequence: CASSPESSYEQYF. The CDR3 DNA sequence: TGTGCCAGCAGCCCCGAGAGCTCCTACGAGCAGTACTTC.

The chain uses TRBV6-5 and TRBJ1-3; D is uncertain. The CDR3 sequence is 12 residues long. Germline CDR1 is MNHEY and CDR2 is SVGAGI. The V end was cut by 6 bases, the J end by 0 bases, with 3 bases between. CDR3 nucleotide sequence: TGTGCCAGCAGGTCCTCTGGAAACACCATATATTTT. Its translation: CASRSSGNTIYF.

V and J are TRBV5-1 and TRBJ2-4, with a tentative D call TRBD2 (5 bases). Trimming shortened V by 4 bases and J by 2 bases, and 10 bases separated the two germline ends. CDR1 and CDR2 from the germline V gene are SGHRS and YFSETQ. This CDR3 comprises 14 residues. The CDR3 loop is CASSPSGSKNIQYF. Here the CDR3 DNA reads TGCGCCAGCAGCCCTTCGGGGTCCAAAAACATTCAGTACTTC.

V gene TRBV30 combines with J gene TRBJ2-3; D is unresolved. Germline values: CDR1 GTSNPN, CDR2 SVGIG (reference sequence). Trimming removed 1 base at V and 0 bases at J, with 11 bases between. The CDR3 length is 15 residues. The chain's CDR3 is CAWSAGTVSTDTQYF. The CDR3 DNA is TGTGCCTGGAGTGCCGGAACCGTCAGCACAGATACGCAGTATTTT.

A few counts support this clone. The chain carries TRBV30 and TRBJ2-4; D is unclear. Germline V CDR1 and CDR2: GTSNPN, SVGIG (reference sequence). Trimming shortened V by 2 bases and J by 0 bases, and 17 bases separated the two germline ends. The CDR3 loop spans 17 amino acids. CDR3 loop: CAWSQGWARRAKNIQYF. CDR3 sequence (DNA): TGTGCCTGGAGTCAAGGGTGGGCCCGGCGAGCCAAAAACATTCAGTACTTC.

Of note for this clone: The sample has other DNA sequences that encode this CDR3 too. This sequence joins TRBV11-3 and TRBJ1-3; D is unresolved. With 4 bases removed from V and 4 bases from J, the gap between germline ends came to 8 bases. The germline V gene encodes CDR1 SGHNT and CDR2 YENEEA. This CDR3 region has 13 residues. The CDR3 region is CASSSLSGNTIYF. DNA for the CDR3: TGTGCCAGCAGCTCCCTCTCCGGAAACACCATATATTTT.

The genes are TRBV5-5 and TRBJ1-4, with D perhaps TRBD1 (6 bases). From germline, CDR1 is SGHKS and CDR2 YYEKEE (reference sequence). V was trimmed by 6 bases and J by 0 bases, leaving 12 bases between them. The CDR3 runs 15 residues. The CDR3 loop is CASIRTASTNEKLFF. The CDR3 nucleotides read TGTGCCAGCATTAGGACAGCTTCAACTAATGAAAAACTGTTTTTT.

The gene calls are TRBV4-1 and TRBJ1-1; TRBD1 might be the D (6 bases). Germline V gene sequence: CDR1 MGHRA, CDR2 YSYEKL. This CDR3 has 14 amino acids. The germline V and J ends were trimmed by 6 bases and 0 bases, with 11 bases remaining between them. The CDR3 here is CASRGGAVNTEAFF. DNA of the CDR3: TGCGCCAGCAGGGGGGGGGCAGTGAACACTGAAGCTTTCTTT.

V and J are TRBV28 and TRBJ1-1; 8 bases fit TRBD1. The CDR3 spans 15 residues. After removal of 0 bases from V and 7 bases from J, the junction contained 7 bases not matched to a gene. Germline V CDR1 and CDR2: MDHEN, SYDVKM. This CDR3 reads CASSLWTGEFDEAFF. The CDR3 nucleotides read TGTGCCAGCAGTTTATGGACAGGGGAGTTTGATGAAGCTTTCTTT.

The chain carries TRBV2 and TRBJ2-5; the match to TRBD1 covers 11 bases. Germline V gene sequence: CDR1 SNHLY, CDR2 FYNNEI. CDR3 length equals 13 residues. V lost 8 bases and J lost 11; bases outside the gene matches: 10. CDR3 region: CASSIGTGGEQYF. In DNA form, the CDR3 reads TGTGCCAGCTCGATCGGGACAGGGGGGGAGCAGTACTTC.

This sequence joins TRBV4-1 and TRBJ2-6, with no clear D. Trimming left V 2 bases short and J 0 bases short, with 11 bases between. Germline lookup yields CDR1 MGHRA and CDR2 YSYEKL. The CDR3 is made up of 17 amino acids. The DNA for the CDR3 is TGCGCCAGCAGCCAAACGGAACGTAGCTCTGGGGCCAACGTCCTGACTTTC. This sequence encodes CASSQTERSSGANVLTF.